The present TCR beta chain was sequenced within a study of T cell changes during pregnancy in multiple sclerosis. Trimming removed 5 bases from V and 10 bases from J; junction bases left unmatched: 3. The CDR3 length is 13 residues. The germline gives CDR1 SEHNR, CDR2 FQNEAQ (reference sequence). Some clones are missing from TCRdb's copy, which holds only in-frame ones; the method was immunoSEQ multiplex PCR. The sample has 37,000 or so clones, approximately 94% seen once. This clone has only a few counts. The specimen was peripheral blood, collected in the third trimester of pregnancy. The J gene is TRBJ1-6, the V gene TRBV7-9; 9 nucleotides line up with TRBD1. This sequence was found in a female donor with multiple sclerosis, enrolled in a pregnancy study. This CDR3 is CASSRTGGSPLHF. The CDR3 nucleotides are TGTGCCAGCAGCCGAACAGGGGGCTCACCCCTCCACTTT.